Sequencing of this T cell receptor beta chain was carried out in a study of identical twins (TCRdb year 2016). Background for the entire study: To test whether fetal clonotypes persist, this study deep-sequenced TCR alpha and beta repertoires from monozygotic twins, from unrelated adults of various ages, and from cord blood. To rule out contamination, replicate twin experiments were performed at different times with different library preparation protocols. What the research found in general, with its limitations: In monozygotic twins, out-of-frame TCR alpha sharing was systematically underestimated by recombination models, although the models agreed with sharing between unrelated individuals. Fewer insertions were carried by abundant cord blood beta clonotypes, a similar but weaker trend appeared in young adult naive repertoires, and no such trend appeared in memory repertoires. Because the same donors could not be followed over many years, the conclusions depended on cross-sectional statistical analysis. Compared with coincidental sharing between unrelated individuals, out-of-frame TCR alpha sequences shared between twins had an excess of sequences with low generation probability. Zero-insertion analyses could be partly confounded by invariant T cells such as MAIT and iNKT, though diverse VJ usage argued against such confounding for most clonotypes. In beta out-of-frame sequences, excess twin sharing was weaker, because having fewer shared sequences lowered the signal-to-noise ratio.

All donors were healthy Caucasians. Three pairs of female monozygotic twins, all aged roughly 18 to 29 years, made up the twin cohort. The RNA used for TCR libraries was isolated from peripheral blood mononuclear cells. Inclusive of the bounding cysteine and phenylalanine, the CDR3 is 14 residues long. Just the 42-base CDR3 DNA is kept, in frame starting at base 1. V is reduced by 11 bases and J by 1 base, leaving a spacing of 12 bases between them. CDR1 and CDR2, looked up from the germline V gene, are SNHLY and FYNNEI. As for this clonotype: Its antigen remains undetermined. Per-base quality was not reported, and no clone a single base away is much larger than it.

Receptors were amplified or captured by 5' RACE. TCRdb lists the instrument as Illumina HiSeq 2000. Template switching added a universal primer binding site, and the final cDNA carried a unique molecular identifier that allowed TCR cDNA molecules to be counted accurately. Specific primers in the conserved constant-segment region were used to synthesize first-strand cDNA for the TCR alpha and beta chains. To control for contamination, every cDNA library was double barcoded, receiving both a SMART-Mk sample barcode and Illumina barcodes. TruSeq adapter sequences along with Illumina sample barcodes were introduced in two successive PCR steps. The Illumina HiSeq platform was used with custom primers to sequence TCR alpha and beta cDNA libraries. In the paper's pipeline: Unique molecular identifiers were extracted from raw reads with MiGEC, and CDR3 positions were determined with MiXCR. For each individual, recombination models were inferred using an EM algorithm with the repgenHMM and IGoR tools. Shared clonotype analysis was performed with the tcR package in R, normalizing sharing by the product of cloneset sizes. Out-of-frame nonproductive sequences were analyzed to study raw recombination free of thymic and clonal selection effects. TCRdb reanalyzed the raw reads on its own, using fastp at Q25 for trimming and MiXCR for clone calling, and kept in-frame beta chains. Entries that share a CDR3 protein sequence are merged under the most common genes and DNA. TCRdb, rather than the study authors, made the V and J calls. A total of just under 650,000 distinct CDR3 sequences appear in this sample, about 7% of them only once. The leading ten clones occupy around 1.6% of the sample.

This sample also appeared in a second study, on yellow fever vaccine responses in identical twins. The second source states: The authors reported that the T cell response to vaccination in identical twins appeared partly convergent and partly personalized. The study precisely tracked vaccine-responding T cell clones in identical twins.

The origin of this receptor is a woman between 18 and 29 years old in good health. Sequenced: PBMCs. This receptor chain uses TRBV2 and TRBJ2-6; the D gene may be TRBD1 or TRBD2, since each aligns over 6 bases. In nucleotides, the sequence is TGTGCCGGAGGGGGGCTATCTGGGGCCAACGTCCTGACTTTC. Translated, it reads CAGGGLSGANVLTF.